The present TCR beta chain was sequenced within a study of T-cell reconstitution after alpha-beta-depleted transplantation in children. There are 14 residues in the CDR3. The germline gives CDR1 MDHEN, CDR2 SYDVKM. V was cut by 8 bases and J by 5 bases, with 18 bases left in between. Unique molecular identifiers were incorporated into the prepared TCRbeta library. MiXCR, run by TCRdb on the PCR reads, gives a single entry per CDR3 protein. The table records some 590,000 distinct CDR3 sequences, over 9.5% of them present only once. This chain connects TRBV28 to TRBJ1-1, with D unclear. The sequencing used PBMCs from the stem cell graft donor, collected from the stem cell graft. This clonotype was sampled from a human donor who donated a stem cell graft to a child with acute myeloid leukemia. CDR3 DNA sequence: TGTGCCAGCCGACCCTTACTAGGAGAGACTGAAGCTTTCTTT. It specifies CASRPLLGETEAFF.